The rows below give T cell receptor beta chains drawn from one sample of a study of control samples from healthy donors and cancer patients. Using immunoSEQ multiplex PCR, the repertoire was profiled, and TCRdb retains in-frame clones only, with some absent. The sample shows roughly 120,000 clones, about 92% of them seen only once. Sequencing was done on a sample of PBMCs. The receptors come from a man aged 50 to 60 with head and neck cancer. Each CDR3 is given without its conserved first and last residue. Clone size is shown for a subset of rows, as once, few, many or a class of expanded clone.

j_call,clone_size,v_call,cdr3_aa
TRBJ2-1,.,TRBV6-2/TRBV6-3,ASSYRVWNNEQF
TRBJ1-2,once,TRBV3-1/TRBV3-2,ASSIGVANYGYT
TRBJ1-4,.,TRBV5-6,ASSLAGLEKLF
TRBJ2-1,.,TRBV25-1,ASSDPYNEQF
TRBJ1-5,.,TRBV28,ASIGGGLSNQPQH
TRBJ1-4,few,TRBV15,ATSFPGFDREKLF
TRBJ1-5,.,TRBV6-5,ASSPGTGNQPQH
TRBJ2-7,.,TRBV3-1/TRBV3-2,ASSQDFGDRGFYEQY
TRBJ2-5,.,TRBV6-2/TRBV6-3,ASSPISGAQETQY
TRBJ1-2,.,TRBV27,ASSWQGGGVNYGYT
TRBJ2-4,.,TRBV25-1,ASLAKGAKNIQY